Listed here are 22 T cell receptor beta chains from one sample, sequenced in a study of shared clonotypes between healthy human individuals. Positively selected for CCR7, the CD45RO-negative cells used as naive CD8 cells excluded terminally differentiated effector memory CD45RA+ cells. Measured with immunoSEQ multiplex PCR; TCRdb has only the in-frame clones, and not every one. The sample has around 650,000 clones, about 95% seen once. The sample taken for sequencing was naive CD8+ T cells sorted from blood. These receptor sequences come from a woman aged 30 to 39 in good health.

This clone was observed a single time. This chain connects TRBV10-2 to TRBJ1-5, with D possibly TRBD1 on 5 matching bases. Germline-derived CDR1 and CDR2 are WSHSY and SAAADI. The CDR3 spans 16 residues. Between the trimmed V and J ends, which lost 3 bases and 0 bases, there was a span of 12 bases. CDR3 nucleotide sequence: TGCGCCAGCAGTGAAGGGCTCAGGGATAGCAATCAGCCCCAGCATTTT. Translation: CASSEGLRDSNQPQHF.

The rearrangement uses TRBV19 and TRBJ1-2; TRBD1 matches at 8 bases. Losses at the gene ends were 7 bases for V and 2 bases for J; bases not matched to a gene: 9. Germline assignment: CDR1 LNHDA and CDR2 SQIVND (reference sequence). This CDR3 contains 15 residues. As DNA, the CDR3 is TGTGCCAGTAATCTTGGACAGGGTCTGAACTATGGCTACACCTTC. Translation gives CASNLGQGLNYGYTF.

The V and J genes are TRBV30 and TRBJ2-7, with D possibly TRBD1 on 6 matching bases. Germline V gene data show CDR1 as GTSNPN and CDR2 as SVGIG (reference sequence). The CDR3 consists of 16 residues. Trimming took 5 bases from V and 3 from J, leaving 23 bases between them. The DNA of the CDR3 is TGTGCCTGGGGGGAGACAGGTGTAGTATTTTACTACGAGCAGTACTTC. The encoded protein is CAWGETGVVFYYEQYF.

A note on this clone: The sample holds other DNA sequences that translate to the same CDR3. CDR3 sequence: CASSLGGEQFF. CDR3 bases: TGTGCCAGCAGCTTAGGTGGTGAGCAGTTCTTC. This chain connects TRBV11-2 to TRBJ2-1; D is undetermined. The germline V gene encodes CDR1 SGHAT and CDR2 FQNNGV. V was pared by 1 base and J by 9 bases, with 4 bases between. The CDR3 spans 11 residues.

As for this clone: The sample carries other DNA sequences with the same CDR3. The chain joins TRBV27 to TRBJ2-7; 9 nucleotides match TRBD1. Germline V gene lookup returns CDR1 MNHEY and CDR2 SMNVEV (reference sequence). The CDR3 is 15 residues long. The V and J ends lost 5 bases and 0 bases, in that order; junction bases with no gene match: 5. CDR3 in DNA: TGTGCCAGCAGTACCGGGACAGGGAGCTCCTACGAGCAGTACTTC. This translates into CASSTGTGSSYEQYF.

DNA of the CDR3: TGTGCCAGCAGCTTAGAGGGGGGCCCGCCTAATGAAAAACTGTTTTTT. Residues: CASSLEGGPPNEKLFF. The J gene is TRBJ1-4, the V gene TRBV7-8; D is possibly TRBD1 (6 bases). Germline V gives CDR1 SGHVS, CDR2 FQNEAQ. V was clipped by 1 base and J by 3 bases, with 12 bases between them. The CDR3 totals 16 residues.

The CDR3 nucleotides are TGTGCCTGGAGCGAGATACCTAGTCATGAGCAGTTCTTC. Translation gives CAWSEIPSHEQFF. The rearrangement joins TRBV30 to TRBJ2-1, with D hard to call. The CDR3 extends over 13 amino acids. Looked up from germline, CDR1 is GTSNPN and CDR2 is SVGIG (reference sequence). V was shortened by 3 bases and J by 8 bases, with 14 bases between the two germline ends. Full variable domain (remainder filled in from reference TRBV30 and TRBJ2-1): SQTIHQWPATLVQPVGSPLSLECTVEGTSNPNLYWYRQAAGRGLQLLFYSVGIGQISSEVPQNLSASRPQDRQFILSSKKLLLSDSGFYLCAWSEIPSHEQFFGPGTRLTVL.

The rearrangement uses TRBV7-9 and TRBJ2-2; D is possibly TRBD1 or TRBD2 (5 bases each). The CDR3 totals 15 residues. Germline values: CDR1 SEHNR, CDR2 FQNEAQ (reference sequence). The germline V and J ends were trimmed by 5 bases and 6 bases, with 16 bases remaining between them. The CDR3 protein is CASSDGTHKPGELFF. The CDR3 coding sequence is TGTGCCAGCAGCGATGGGACCCACAAGCCCGGGGAGCTGTTTTTT.

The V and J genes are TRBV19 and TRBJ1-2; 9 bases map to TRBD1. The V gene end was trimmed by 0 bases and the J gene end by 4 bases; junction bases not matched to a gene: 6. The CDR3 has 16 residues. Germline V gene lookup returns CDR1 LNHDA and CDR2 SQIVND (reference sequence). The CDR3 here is CASSIDLTGGAYGYTF. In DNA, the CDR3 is TGTGCCAGTAGTATAGATCTTACAGGGGGCGCCTATGGCTACACCTTC.

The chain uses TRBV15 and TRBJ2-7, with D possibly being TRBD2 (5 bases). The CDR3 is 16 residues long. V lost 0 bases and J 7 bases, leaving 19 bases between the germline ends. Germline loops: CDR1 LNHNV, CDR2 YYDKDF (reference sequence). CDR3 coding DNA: TGTGCCACCAGCAGAGATCAAGCGGTCCCAACTAGTGAGCAGTACTTC. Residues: CATSRDQAVPTSEQYF.

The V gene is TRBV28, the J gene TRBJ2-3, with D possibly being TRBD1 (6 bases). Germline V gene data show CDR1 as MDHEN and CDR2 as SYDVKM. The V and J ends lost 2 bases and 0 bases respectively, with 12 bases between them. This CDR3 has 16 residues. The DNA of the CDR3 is TGTGCCAGCAGTTTAGCCACAGGGATCAGCACAGATACGCAGTATTTT. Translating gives CASSLATGISTDTQYF. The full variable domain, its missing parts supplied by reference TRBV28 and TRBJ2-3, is DVKVTQSSRYLVKRTGEKVFLECVQDMDHENMFWYRQDPGLGLRLIYFSYDVKMKEKGDIPEGYSVSREKKERFSLILESASTNQTSMYLCASSLATGISTDTQYFGPGTRLTVL.

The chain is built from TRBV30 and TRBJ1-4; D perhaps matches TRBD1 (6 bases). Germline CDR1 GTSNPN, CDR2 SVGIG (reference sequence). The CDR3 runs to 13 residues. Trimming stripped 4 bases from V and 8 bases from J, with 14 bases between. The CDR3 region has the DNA TGTGCCTGGAACGTAGGGGGGATGGAAAAACTGTTTTTT. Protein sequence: CAWNVGGMEKLFF.

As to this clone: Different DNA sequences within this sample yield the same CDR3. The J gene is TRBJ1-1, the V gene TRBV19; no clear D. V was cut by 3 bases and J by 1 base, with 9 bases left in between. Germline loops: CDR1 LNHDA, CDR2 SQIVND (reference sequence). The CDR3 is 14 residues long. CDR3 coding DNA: TGTGCCAGTAGTATCTTAGGGCCGAACACTGAAGCTTTCTTT. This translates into CASSILGPNTEAFF.

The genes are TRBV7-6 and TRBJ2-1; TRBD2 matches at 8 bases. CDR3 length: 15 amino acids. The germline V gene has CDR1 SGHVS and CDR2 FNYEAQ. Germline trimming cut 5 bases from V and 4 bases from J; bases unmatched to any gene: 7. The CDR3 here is CASSPDSGRYNEQFF. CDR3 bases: TGTGCCAGCAGCCCCGACAGCGGGAGATACAATGAGCAGTTCTTC.

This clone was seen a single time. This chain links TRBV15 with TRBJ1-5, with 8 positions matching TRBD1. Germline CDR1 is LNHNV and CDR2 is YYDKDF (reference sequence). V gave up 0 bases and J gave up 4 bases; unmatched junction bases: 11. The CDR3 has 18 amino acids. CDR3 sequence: CATSRDSLDRDGNQPQHF. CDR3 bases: TGTGCCACCAGCAGAGATAGTTTGGACAGGGATGGGAATCAGCCCCAGCATTTT.

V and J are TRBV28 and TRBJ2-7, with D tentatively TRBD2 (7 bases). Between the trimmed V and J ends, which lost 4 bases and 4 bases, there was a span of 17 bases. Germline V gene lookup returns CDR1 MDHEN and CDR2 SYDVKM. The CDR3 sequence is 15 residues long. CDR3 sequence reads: CASSSWTGRGYEQYF. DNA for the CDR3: TGTGCCAGCAGTTCATGGACTGGGAGGGGGTACGAGCAGTACTTC.

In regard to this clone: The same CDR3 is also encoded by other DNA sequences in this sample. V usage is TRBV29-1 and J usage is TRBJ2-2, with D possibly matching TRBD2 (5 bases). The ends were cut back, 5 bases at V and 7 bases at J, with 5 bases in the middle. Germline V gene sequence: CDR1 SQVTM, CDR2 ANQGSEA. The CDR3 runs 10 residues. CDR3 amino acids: CSVRDGELFF. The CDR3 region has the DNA TGCAGCGTTCGGGACGGGGAGCTGTTTTTT.

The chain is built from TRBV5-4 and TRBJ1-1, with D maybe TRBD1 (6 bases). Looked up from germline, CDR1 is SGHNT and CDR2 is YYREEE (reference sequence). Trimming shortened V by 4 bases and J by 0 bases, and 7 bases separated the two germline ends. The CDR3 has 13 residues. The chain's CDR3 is CASSTGLNTEAFF. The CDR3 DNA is TGTGCCAGCAGCACAGGGTTGAACACTGAAGCTTTCTTT.

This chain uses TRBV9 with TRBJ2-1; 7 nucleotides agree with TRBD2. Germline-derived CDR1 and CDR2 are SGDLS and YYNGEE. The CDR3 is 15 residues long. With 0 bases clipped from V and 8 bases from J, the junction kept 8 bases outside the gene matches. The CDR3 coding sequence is TGTGCCAGCAGCGTAGTAGAGGGAGGGGCCCATGAGCAGTTCTTC. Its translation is CASSVVEGGAHEQFF.

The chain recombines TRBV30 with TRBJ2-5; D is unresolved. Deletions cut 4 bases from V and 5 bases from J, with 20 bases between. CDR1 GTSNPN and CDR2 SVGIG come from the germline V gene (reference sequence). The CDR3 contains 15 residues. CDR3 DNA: TGTGCCTGGAATCTTTGGCAGTCTGTTAGGGAGACCCAGTACTTC. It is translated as CAWNLWQSVRETQYF.

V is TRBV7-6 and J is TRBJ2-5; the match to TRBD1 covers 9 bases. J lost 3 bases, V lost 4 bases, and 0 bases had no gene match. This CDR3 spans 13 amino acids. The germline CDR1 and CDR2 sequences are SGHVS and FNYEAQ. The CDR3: CASSWDREETQYF. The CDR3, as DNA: TGTGCCAGCAGCTGGGACAGGGAAGAGACCCAGTACTTC.

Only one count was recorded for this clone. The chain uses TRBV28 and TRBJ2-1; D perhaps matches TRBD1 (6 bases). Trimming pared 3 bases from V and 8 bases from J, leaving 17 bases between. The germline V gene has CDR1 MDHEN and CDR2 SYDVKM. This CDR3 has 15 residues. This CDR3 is CASSLGQGIIHEQFF. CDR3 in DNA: TGTGCCAGCAGTTTGGGCCAGGGGATCATCCATGAGCAGTTCTTC.